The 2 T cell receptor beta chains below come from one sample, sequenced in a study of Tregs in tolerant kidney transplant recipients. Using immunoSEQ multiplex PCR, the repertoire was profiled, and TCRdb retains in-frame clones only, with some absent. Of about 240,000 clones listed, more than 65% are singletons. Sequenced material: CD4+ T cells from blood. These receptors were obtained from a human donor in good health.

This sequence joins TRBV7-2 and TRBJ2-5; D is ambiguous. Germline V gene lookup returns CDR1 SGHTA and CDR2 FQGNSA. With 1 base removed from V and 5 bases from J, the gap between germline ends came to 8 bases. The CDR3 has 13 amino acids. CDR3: CASSLEERETQYF. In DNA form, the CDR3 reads TGTGCCAGCAGCTTAGAGGAGCGTGAGACCCAGTACTTC.

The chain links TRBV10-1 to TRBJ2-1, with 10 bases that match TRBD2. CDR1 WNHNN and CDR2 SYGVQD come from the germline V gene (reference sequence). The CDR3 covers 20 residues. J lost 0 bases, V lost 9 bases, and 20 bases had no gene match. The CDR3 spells CARSHTSGAAGDSSYNEQFF. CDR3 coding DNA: TGCGCCAGGTCCCATACTAGCGGGGCCGCAGGGGATAGCTCCTACAATGAGCAGTTCTTC.